The rows below give T cell receptor beta chains drawn from one sample of a study of blood T cells in healthy people across ages. Using its own MiXCR run on the 5' RACE reads, TCRdb lists one record per CDR3 protein. The sample yields under 2,000,000 distinct CDR3 sequences, 49% seen once. The sample consisted of blood. The receptors stem from a woman in her thirties or forties in good health. CDR3s include the opening cysteine and the closing phenylalanine or tryptophan.

CDR3	V	J
CASSQAGSLSGANVLTF	TRBV4-3	TRBJ2-6
CSATDTSEGYEQYF	TRBV20-1	TRBJ2-7
CASSEAPPGQEYF	TRBV10-1	TRBJ2-5
CSAWGATTEKLFF	TRBV20-1	TRBJ1-4
CASRSASEQETQYF	TRBV9	TRBJ2-5
CATSDLPYRGCEQYF	TRBV24-1	-
CASSQEDLQPYF	TRBV3-1	TRBJ2-5
CASSLGTEQTPQYF	TRBV5-1	TRBJ2-7
CSARPAGQQNSPLHF	TRBV20-1	TRBJ1-6
CVSSLGDGYYEQYF	TRBV5-1	TRBJ2-7
CASSPAAEAETFYGYTF	TRBV4-2	TRBJ1-2
CASSPQGTSGGHNEQFF	TRBV5-1	TRBJ2-1
CASSQGQGQDGYTF	TRBV6-6	TRBJ1-2
CASSLYAGGRGTEAFF	TRBV5-1	TRBJ1-1
CASSLTAAVEYGYTF	TRBV28	TRBJ1-2
CSVITGSSDEQYF	TRBV29-1	TRBJ2-7
CASSLSSGGRYNEQFF	TRBV7-2	TRBJ2-1
CASSKQGPGISNQPQHF	TRBV6-2/TRBV6-3	TRBJ1-5
CASGQFTGELFF	TRBV6-5	TRBJ2-2
CASSIAPGQGAFYEQYF	TRBV19	TRBJ2-7
CSVEPRGAGETQYF	TRBV29-1	TRBJ2-5
CASPAPRRLAYEQYF	TRBV6-1	TRBJ2-7
CASSRGRIPISTDTQYF	TRBV5-1	TRBJ2-3
CSASGGGEGYGYTF	TRBV20-1	TRBJ1-2
CASRVLENYGYTF	TRBV5-1	TRBJ1-2
CASSSDVGNQPQHF	TRBV6-5	TRBJ1-5
CATSDRGPLTDTQYF	TRBV24-1	TRBJ2-3
CASSLAASGSMGNEQFF	TRBV11-3	TRBJ2-1
CASSPSGRGLGNEQFF	TRBV7-2	TRBJ2-1
CASSLRRADNQPQHF	TRBV7-2	TRBJ1-5
CATKRGPGFEQYF	TRBV24-1	TRBJ2-7
CASSQLQRGGRTDTQYF	TRBV28	TRBJ2-3
CASSYRGINSCEQYF	TRBV6-2/TRBV6-3	TRBJ2-7
CASSEFTGGKAKNIQYF	TRBV7-9	TRBJ2-4
CSARAGDRANYGYTF	TRBV20-1	TRBJ1-2